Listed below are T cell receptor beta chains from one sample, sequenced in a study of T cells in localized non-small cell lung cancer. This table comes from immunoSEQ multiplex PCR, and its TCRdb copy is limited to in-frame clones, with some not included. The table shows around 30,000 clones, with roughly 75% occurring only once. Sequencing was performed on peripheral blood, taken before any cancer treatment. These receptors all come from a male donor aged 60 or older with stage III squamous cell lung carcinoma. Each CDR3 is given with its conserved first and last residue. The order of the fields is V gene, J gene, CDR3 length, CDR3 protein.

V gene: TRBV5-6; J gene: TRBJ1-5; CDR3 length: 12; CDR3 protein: CASSWADQPQHF
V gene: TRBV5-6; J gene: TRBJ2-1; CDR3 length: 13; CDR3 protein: CASSLAAGNEQFF
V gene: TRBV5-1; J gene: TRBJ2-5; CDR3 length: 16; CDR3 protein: CASSLGLAGGQETQYF
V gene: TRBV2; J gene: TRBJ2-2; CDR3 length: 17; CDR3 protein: CASSERSGSSNTGELFF
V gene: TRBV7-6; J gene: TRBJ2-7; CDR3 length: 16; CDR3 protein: CASSSGQEWFVYEQYF
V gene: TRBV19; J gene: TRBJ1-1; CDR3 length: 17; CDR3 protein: CASREGVQRAMNTEAFF
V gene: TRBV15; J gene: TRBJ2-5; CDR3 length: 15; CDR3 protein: CATSRGDTRQETQYF
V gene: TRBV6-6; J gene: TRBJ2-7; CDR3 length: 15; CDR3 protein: CASSYGGTGSYEQYF
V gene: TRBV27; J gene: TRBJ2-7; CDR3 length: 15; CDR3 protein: CASSLTGSRGHEQYF
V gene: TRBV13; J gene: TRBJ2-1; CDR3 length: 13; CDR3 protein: CASSLIDSNEQFF
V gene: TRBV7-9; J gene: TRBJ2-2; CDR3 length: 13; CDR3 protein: CASSSDRTGELFF
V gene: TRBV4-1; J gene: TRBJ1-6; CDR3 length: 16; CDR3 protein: CASSHNPGRYNSPLHF
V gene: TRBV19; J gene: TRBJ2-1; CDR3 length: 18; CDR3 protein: CASSEGTTGFRIYNEQFF
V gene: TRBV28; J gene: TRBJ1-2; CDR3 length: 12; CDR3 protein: CASTGGNYGYTF
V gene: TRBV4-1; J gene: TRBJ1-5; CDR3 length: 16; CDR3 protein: CASSAREQGSNQPQHF
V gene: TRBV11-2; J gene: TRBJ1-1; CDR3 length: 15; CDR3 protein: CASSLRTGVNTEAFF
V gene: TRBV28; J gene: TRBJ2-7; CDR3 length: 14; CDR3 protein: CASSPTRGSYEQYF
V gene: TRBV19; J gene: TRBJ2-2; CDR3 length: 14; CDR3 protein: CASSGTGSTGELFF
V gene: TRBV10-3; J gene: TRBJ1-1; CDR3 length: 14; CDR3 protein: CAISPGGMNTEAFF
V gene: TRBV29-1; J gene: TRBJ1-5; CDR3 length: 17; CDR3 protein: CSVVWAGQGTSNQPQHF
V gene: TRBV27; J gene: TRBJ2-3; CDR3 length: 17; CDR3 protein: CASSSFLQGLGTDTQYF
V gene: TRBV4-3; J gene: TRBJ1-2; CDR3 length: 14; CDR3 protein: CASSQEWTFYGYTF
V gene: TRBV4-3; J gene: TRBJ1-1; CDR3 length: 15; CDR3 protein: CASSQGPTGTFEAFF
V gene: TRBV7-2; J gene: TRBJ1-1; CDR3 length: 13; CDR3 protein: CASSLRQGDEAFF
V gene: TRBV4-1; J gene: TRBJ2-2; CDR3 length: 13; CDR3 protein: CASSQGVTGELFF
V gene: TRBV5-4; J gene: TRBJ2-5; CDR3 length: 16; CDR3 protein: CASSLAGVRGSETQYF
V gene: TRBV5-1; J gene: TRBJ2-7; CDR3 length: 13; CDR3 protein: CASSFGGSYEQYF
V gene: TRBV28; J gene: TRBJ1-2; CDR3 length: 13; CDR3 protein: CASRGQTNYGYTF
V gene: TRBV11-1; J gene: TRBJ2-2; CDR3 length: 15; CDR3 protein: CASSPSGGYTGELFF
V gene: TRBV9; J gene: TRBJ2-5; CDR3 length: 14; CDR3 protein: CASSQIGGGETQYF
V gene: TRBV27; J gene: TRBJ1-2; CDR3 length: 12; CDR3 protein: CASSPDRGIYTF
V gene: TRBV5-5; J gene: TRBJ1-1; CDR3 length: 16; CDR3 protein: CATQEVLQGGNTEAFF
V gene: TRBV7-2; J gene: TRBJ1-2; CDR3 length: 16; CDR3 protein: CASSLGGRQAPYGYTF
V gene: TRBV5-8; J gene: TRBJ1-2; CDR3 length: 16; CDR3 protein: CASSPRDRGQVYGYTF
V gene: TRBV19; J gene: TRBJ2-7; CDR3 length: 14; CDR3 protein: CASSLRPGHYEQYF
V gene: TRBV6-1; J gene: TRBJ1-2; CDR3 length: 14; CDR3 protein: CAGRGEGPYYGYTF
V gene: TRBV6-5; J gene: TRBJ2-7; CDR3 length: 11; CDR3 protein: CASRERYEQYF
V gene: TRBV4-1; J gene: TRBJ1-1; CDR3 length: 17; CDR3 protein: CASSQIYTQGQEGEAFF
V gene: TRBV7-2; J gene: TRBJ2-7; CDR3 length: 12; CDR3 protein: CASSPSIYEQYF
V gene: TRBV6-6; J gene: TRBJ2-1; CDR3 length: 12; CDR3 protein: CASSRDSNEQFF